This entry describes one T cell receptor (beta chain). Its antigen remains unidentified. Using immunoSEQ multiplex PCR, the repertoire was profiled, and TCRdb retains in-frame clones only, with some absent. Among roughly 200,000 clones listed, about 92% were seen once. CDR1 SNHLY and CDR2 FYNNEI come from the germline V gene. V lost 6 bases, J lost 6 bases, and 4 bases stayed unmatched. The CDR3 runs to 12 residues. The data derive from a study of T cell responses to AZD1222 COVID-19 vaccine. Study results and limitations: AZD1222 recipients seropositive at baseline numbered only five to seven. Reports say nearly half of spike-specific TCRs go after unmutated variant regions.

The rearrangement joins TRBV2 to TRBJ2-7; 8 positions agree with TRBD1. This receptor was obtained from an adult in good health. This material consisted of peripheral blood, taken on day 0 of AZD1222 vaccination. Here the CDR3 DNA reads TGTGCCAGCAGCCCGGACAGGGTCGAGCAGTACTTC. Amino acids: CASSPDRVEQYF.